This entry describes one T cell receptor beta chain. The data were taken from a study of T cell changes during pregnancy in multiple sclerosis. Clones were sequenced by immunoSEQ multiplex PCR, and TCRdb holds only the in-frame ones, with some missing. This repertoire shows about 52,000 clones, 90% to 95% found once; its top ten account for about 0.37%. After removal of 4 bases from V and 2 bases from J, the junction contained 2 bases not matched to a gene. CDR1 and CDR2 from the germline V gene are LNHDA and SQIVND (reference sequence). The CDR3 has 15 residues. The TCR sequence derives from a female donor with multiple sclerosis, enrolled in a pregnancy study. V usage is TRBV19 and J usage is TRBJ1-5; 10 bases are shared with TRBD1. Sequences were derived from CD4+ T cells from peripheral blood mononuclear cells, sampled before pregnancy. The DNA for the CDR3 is TGTGCCAGTAGTAGGGACAGGGGAGGCAATCAGCCCCAGCATTTT. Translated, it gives CASSRDRGGNQPQHF. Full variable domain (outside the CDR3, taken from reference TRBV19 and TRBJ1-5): DGGITQSPKYLFRKEGQNVTLSCEQNLNHDAMYWYRQDPGQGLRLIYYSQIVNDFQKGDIAEGYSVSREKKESFPLTVTSAQKNPTAFYLCASSRDRGGNQPQHFGDGTRLSIL.